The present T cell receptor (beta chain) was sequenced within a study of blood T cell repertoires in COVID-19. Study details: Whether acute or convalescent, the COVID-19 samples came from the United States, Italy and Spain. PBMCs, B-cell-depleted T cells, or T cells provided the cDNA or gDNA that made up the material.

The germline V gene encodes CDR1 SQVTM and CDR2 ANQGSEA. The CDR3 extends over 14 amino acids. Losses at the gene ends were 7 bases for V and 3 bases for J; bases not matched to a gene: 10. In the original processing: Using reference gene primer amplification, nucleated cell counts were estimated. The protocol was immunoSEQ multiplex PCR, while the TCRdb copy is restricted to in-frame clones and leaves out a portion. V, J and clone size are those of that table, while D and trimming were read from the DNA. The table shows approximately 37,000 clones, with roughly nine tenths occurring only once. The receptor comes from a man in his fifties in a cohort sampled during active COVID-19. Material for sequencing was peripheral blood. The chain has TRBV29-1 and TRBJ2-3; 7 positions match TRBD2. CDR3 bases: TGCAGCGCCCCCGGGGGGTTAAGGACAGATACGCAGTATTTT. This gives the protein CSAPGGLRTDTQYF.